Detailed here is one T cell receptor (beta chain). Its target is not known. These data come from a study of regulatory T cells in long-lasting Graves disease. Study-wide context: Less than 3 months of antithyroid drugs had been taken by newly diagnosed Graves' patients.

V shed 8 bases and J shed 8 bases, with 16 bases lying between them. The CDR3 runs 14 residues. CDR1 is MNHNS, CDR2 SASEGT, per germline. Time point denoted: newly diagnosed GD, antithyroid drugs for less than 3 months. Generation of the TCR library employed RNA extracted from PBMCs. General study points: Persistent Graves' disease cases displayed lower TCR diversity than newly diagnosed ones. Persistent disease was associated with favored TRBV28 usage and with favored use of TRBJ1-2 and TRBJ2-5.

The TCR beta library used iRepertoire HTBI primers with Arm-PCR amplification of CDR3. TCRdb reanalysed the multiplex PCR reads using MiXCR and keeps one entry per CDR3 protein. The data contain 250,000 or so distinct CDR3 sequences, 20% of them singletons. The sample in question was peripheral blood mononuclear cells (PBMCs), obtained at new diagnosis, from a patient treated with antithyroid drugs. This TCR derives from a female donor with Graves disease. This chain connects TRBV6-1 to TRBJ1-6, with D perhaps TRBD1 (5 bases). This chain's CDR3 is CASSSGTDYSPLHF. CDR3 DNA sequence: TGTGCCAGCTCATCAGGGACGGACTATTCACCCCTCCACTTT.